The 2 T cell receptor beta chains below were found in one sample sequenced in a study of cytomegalovirus exposure and HLA in healthy donors. The primer mix had 60 Vbeta and 13 Jbeta primers. Profiling relied on immunoSEQ multiplex PCR, and the TCRdb table lists in-frame clones only, not all of them. This table holds fewer than 120,000 clones, 86% found once. The sample was PBMCs. All receptors derive from a man aged 40-49 years in good health and CMV-seronegative.

The V call is TRBV15, the J call TRBJ2-3; a weak D match, TRBD2 (6 bases). The CDR3 has 19 amino acids. The V end was cut by 0 bases, the J end by 5 bases, with 24 bases between. CDR1 LNHNV and CDR2 YYDKDF come from the germline V gene (reference sequence). The CDR3 sequence is CATSRDSGGSRTGIDTQYF. In DNA, the CDR3 is TGTGCCACCAGCAGAGATAGCGGTGGGTCGAGAACGGGCATAGATACGCAGTATTTT.

The CDR3 DNA follows: TGTGCCAGCTCCGCTGCGGGAAATGAAAAACTGTTTTTT. Translated, it gives CASSAAGNEKLFF. The chain couples TRBV18 to TRBJ1-4; D is undetermined. From germline, CDR1 is KGHSH and CDR2 LQKENI. Trimming cost V 6 bases and J 5 bases, with 10 bases left between them. The length of the CDR3 is 13 residues.